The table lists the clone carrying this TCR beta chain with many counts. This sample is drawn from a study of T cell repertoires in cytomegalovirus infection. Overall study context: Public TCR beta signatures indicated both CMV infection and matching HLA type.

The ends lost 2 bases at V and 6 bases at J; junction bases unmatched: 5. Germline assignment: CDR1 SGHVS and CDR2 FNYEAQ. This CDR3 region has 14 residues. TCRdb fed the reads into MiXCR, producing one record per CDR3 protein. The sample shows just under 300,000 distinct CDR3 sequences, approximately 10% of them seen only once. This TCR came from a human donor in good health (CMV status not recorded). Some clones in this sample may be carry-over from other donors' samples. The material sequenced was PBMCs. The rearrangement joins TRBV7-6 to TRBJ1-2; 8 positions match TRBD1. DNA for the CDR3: TGTGCCAGCAGCTTAACGGACAGGGAAGATGGCTACACCTTC. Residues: CASSLTDREDGYTF.